One and the same sample provided the 3 T cell receptor beta chains below, sequenced in a study of blood T cells in healthy people across ages. A J-beta primer mix and a sample-barcoded 5' primer were used in a second PCR of roughly 6 to 11 cycles. TCRdb re-called the 5' RACE reads through MiXCR, storing one row per CDR3 protein. The sample records about 730,000 distinct CDR3 sequences, more than 40% being singletons. Sequencing was carried out using blood. All receptors derive from a woman aged 60-75 years in good health.

This clonotype was seen once. One base away lies a much larger clone, so this may be a sequencing read error. The genes are TRBV27 and TRBJ2-7; no firm D call. The CDR3 runs 15 residues. The V end was cut by 6 bases, the J end by 0 bases, with 15 bases between. Germline V CDR1 and CDR2: MNHEY, SMNVEV (reference sequence). The CDR3 reads CASSSMGKASYEQYF. The CDR3 bases are TGTGCCAGCAGCTCAATGGGGAAAGCCTCCTACGAGCAGTACTTC.

This clonotype was seen a few times. The CDR3 DNA reads as TGTGCCAGCAGCTTCCGGACAGGTTTTCAATCCTACGAGCAGTACTTC. This encodes CASSFRTGFQSYEQYF. The chain combines TRBV5-6 with TRBJ2-7; 7 bases line up with TRBD1. Germline V gene data show CDR1 as SGHDT and CDR2 as YYEEEE. The ends lost 2 bases at V and 1 base at J; junction bases unmatched: 9. The CDR3 length is 16 residues.

The V call is TRBV20-1, the J call TRBJ1-2; D remains ambiguous. V shed 0 bases and J shed 1 base, with 9 bases lying between them. The CDR3 contains 14 residues. From germline, CDR1 is DFQATT and CDR2 SNEGSKA (reference sequence). The CDR3 bases are TGCAGTGCTAGAGATTCTCCAGTTAACTATGGCTACACCTTC. As protein: CSARDSPVNYGYTF.